This T cell receptor beta chain was captured in a study of somatic mutations in cytotoxic T cells in rheumatoid arthritis. Regarding the study as a whole: Unknown were the antigen targets of the expanded CD8+ clones.

Trimming cost V 0 bases and J 7 bases, with 13 bases left between them. From germline, CDR1 is SGHRS and CDR2 YFSETQ. The CDR3 loop spans 14 amino acids. Remarks on this clone: Antigen unknown.

Assay used: immunoSEQ multiplex PCR; TCRdb lists only in-frame clones, some missing. The sample consists of around 19,000 clones, approximately 74% of them appearing once. The TCR sequence derives from a man aged 55-75 years in good health. V is TRBV5-1 and J is TRBJ2-5; D not resolved. Material for sequencing was CD8+ T cells sorted from blood. Here the CDR3 reads CASSLGVAGWTQYF. CDR3 in DNA: TGCGCCAGCAGCTTGGGGGTGGCAGGTTGGACCCAGTACTTC.